This passage covers 2 T cell receptor beta chains from one sample sequenced in a study of cytomegalovirus exposure and HLA in healthy donors. 13 Jbeta primers and 60 Vbeta primers were used for the PCR. Sequencing was performed with immunoSEQ multiplex PCR; in TCRdb, only in-frame clones are kept and a portion is missing. The sample consists of 130,000 to 150,000 clones, around 76% of them appearing once. Sequencing was done on a sample of PBMCs. These receptors all come from a man between 18 and 35 years old in good health and CMV-seronegative.

The chain is built from TRBV5-1 and TRBJ1-1; 7 bases match TRBD1. The CDR3 is made up of 15 amino acids. Trimming cost V 4 bases and J 3 bases; bases outside gene matches: 9. CDR1 is SGHRS and CDR2 is YFSETQ in the germline V gene. CDR3 sequence reads: CASSLYGQADTEAFF. In DNA, the CDR3 is TGCGCCAGCAGCCTATACGGACAGGCGGACACTGAAGCTTTCTTT.

This rearrangement joins TRBV6-1 to TRBJ1-3; D remains ambiguous. V gave up 4 bases and J gave up 0 bases, with 13 bases separating them. The germline gives CDR1 MNHNS, CDR2 SASEGT. This CDR3 comprises 16 residues. CDR3 sequence (DNA): TGTGCCAGCAGTGTCCTCGGGGTCAGCTCTGGAAACACCATATATTTT. This encodes CASSVLGVSSGNTIYF.